Following are 4 T cell receptor beta chains from one sample sequenced in a study of blood T cells in healthy people across ages. With a J-beta primer mix and a sample-barcoded 5' primer, a second PCR ran roughly 6 to 11 cycles. From the 5' RACE reads, TCRdb called clonotypes with MiXCR, one entry per CDR3 protein. The data show about 800,000 distinct CDR3 sequences, 20% to 25% seen once. The data also belong to a second study, concerning T cells of mothers and their children.

Sequencing input: blood. The receptors were sampled from a boy aged 5-17 years in good health.

In this sample, this clonotype turned up many times. This chain connects TRBV29-1 to TRBJ2-6; no clear D gene. V was clipped by 6 bases and J by 1 base, with 4 bases between them. This CDR3 region has 12 residues. CDR1 and CDR2 from the germline V gene are SQVTM and ANQGSEA. The chain's CDR3 is CSVVSGANVLTF. As DNA, the CDR3 is TGCAGCGTCGTGTCTGGGGCCAACGTCCTGACTTTC.

V usage is TRBV11-2 and J usage is TRBJ2-5, with TRBD2 identical over 11 bases. TRBJ2-1 explains the end of the DNA better; the J call may be wrong. From germline, CDR1 is SGHAT and CDR2 FQNNGV. CDR3 length equals 17 residues. CDR3 sequence (DNA): TGTGCCAGCAGCTTAGTTAGCGGGGGGGCCGGGGGCAATGAGCAGTTCTTC. Its translation is CASSLVSGGAGGNEQFF.

This chain uses TRBV6-6 with TRBJ1-2, with D hard to call. With 6 bases removed from V and 4 bases from J, the gap between germline ends came to 15 bases. The CDR3 is 14 amino acids. CDR1 and CDR2 (germline): MNHNY, SVGAGI (reference sequence). Here the CDR3 DNA reads TGTGCCAGCAGCCACCGGCAGTCACTCTATGGCTACACCTTC. Encoded protein: CASSHRQSLYGYTF.

V is TRBV15 and J is TRBJ2-1; the match to TRBD1 covers 9 bases. The germline V gene encodes CDR1 LNHNV and CDR2 YYDKDF (reference sequence). V lost 4 bases to trimming and J lost 0 bases; unmatched junction nucleotides: 1. The CDR3 is 15 amino acids. Written as DNA, the CDR3 is TGTGCCACCAGCAAGGACAGGGGCTCCTACAATGAGCAGTTCTTC. It specifies CATSKDRGSYNEQFF.